This T cell receptor (beta chain) was found in a study of cytomegalovirus exposure and HLA in healthy donors. Study as a whole: Later analysis reported that the roughly 120 validation repertoires shared the platform of the approximately 690 first-cohort repertoires.

The donors were members of the approximately 120-subject validation cohort (separate from the roughly 670-subject first cohort). The germline gives CDR1 SGDLS, CDR2 YYNGEE. This CDR3 contains 12 residues. The V and J ends lost 0 bases and 5 bases respectively, with 3 bases between them. The table came from immunoSEQ multiplex PCR; TCRdb's copy has only in-frame clones and leaves some out. The sample has 110,000 to 150,000 clones, approximately 90% seen once. The sample taken for sequencing was PBMCs. The sequence was collected from a man between 18 and 35 years old in good health and CMV-seronegative. The chain couples TRBV9 to TRBJ2-1; D not certain. The CDR3 DNA follows: TGTGCCAGCAGCGTAGCAAACAATGAGCAGTTCTTC. This encodes CASSVANNEQFF.